Shown below are 27 T cell receptor beta chains from a single sample sequenced in a study of neurological immune-mediated disorders. TCRdb called the 5' RACE reads again in MiXCR, with one record for every CDR3 protein. The table lists tens of thousands of distinct CDR3 sequences, about 9.9% of them singletons, with 3.5% to 4% in the top ten. Input material: CD4+ T cells from blood. These receptors all stem from a woman aged 25 to 45 with HTLV-1-associated myelopathy (HAM/TSP).

Many counts were recorded for this clonotype. The V gene is TRBV5-1, the J gene TRBJ1-6; D might be TRBD1 (5 bases). This CDR3 is 14 amino acids long. V was cut by 3 bases and J by 7 bases, with 11 bases left in between. The V gene's germline CDR1 is SGHRS and CDR2 YFSETQ. CDR3 protein: CASSSGTKNSPLHF. The CDR3 DNA reads as TGCGCCAGCAGCTCAGGGACCAAAAATTCACCCCTCCACTTT.

Turning to this clonotype: At one of its ends the junction is not consistent with the germline gene, which may arise from a read error. The chain employs TRBV7-2 and TRBJ2-2, with 7 bases matching TRBD2. The CDR3 runs to 14 residues. The germline V gene has CDR1 SGHTA and CDR2 FQGNSA. CDR3 DNA: TGTGACAGCAGCTCCCCCACGGGGGGCGGGGAGCTGTTTTTT. It encodes CDSSSPTGGGELFF.

This clonotype was counted ten times or more. V usage is TRBV18 and J usage is TRBJ1-6, with 7 positions matching TRBD1. V trimming: 5 bases; J trimming: 9 bases; junction bases outside the gene matches: 7. CDR3 length: 14 residues. CDR1 KGHSH and CDR2 LQKENI come from the germline V gene. The CDR3 DNA is TGTGCCAGCTCAGGAGACAGGGTGTTTTCACCCCTCCACTTT. This encodes CASSGDRVFSPLHF. Full variable domain (remainder filled in from reference TRBV18 and TRBJ1-6): NAGVMQNPRHLVRRRGQEARLRCSPMKGHSHVYWYRQLPEEGLKFMVYLQKENIIDESGMPKERFSAEFPKEGPSILRIQQVVRGDSAAYFCASSGDRVFSPLHFGNGTRLTVT.

This clonotype was found many times. The genes are TRBV29-1 and TRBJ2-3, with D possibly being TRBD1 or TRBD2 (5 bases each). Trimming removed 8 bases at V and 2 bases at J, with 14 bases between. CDR3 length equals 13 residues. Germline V gene data show CDR1 as SQVTM and CDR2 as ANQGSEA. CDR3 amino acids: CSSRESFTDTQYF. CDR3 in DNA: TGCAGCTCCAGGGAGTCCTTCACAGATACGCAGTATTTT.

This clonotype showed up many times. CDR3 protein: CASSLQQGTTEAFF. In nucleotides, the CDR3 is TGTGCCAGCAGTTTACAACAGGGGACCACTGAAGCTTTCTTT. The rearrangement joins TRBV12-3 or TRBV12-4 to TRBJ1-1; 7 nucleotides agree with TRBD1. This CDR3 region has 14 residues. Unmatched junction bases numbered 4, after V lost 2 bases and J lost 4 bases.

This clonotype was seen ten or more times. J is TRBJ1-2 and V is TRBV18; D remains ambiguous. Trimming shortened V by 3 bases and J by 8 bases, and 19 bases separated the two germline ends. This CDR3 comprises 15 residues. CDR1 KGHSH and CDR2 LQKENI come from the germline V gene. In DNA, the CDR3 is TGTGCCAGCTCACCGGTTTCTAAGGACGCCGGGGGCTACACCTTC. Its protein product is CASSPVSKDAGGYTF.

This sequence joins TRBV9 and TRBJ2-1, with 16 bases that match TRBD2. The CDR3 extends over 21 amino acids. Trimming cost V 3 bases and J 3 bases; bases outside gene matches: 15. Germline lookup yields CDR1 SGDLS and CDR2 YYNGEE. Here the CDR3 reads CASSGARLGLAGGPFYNEQFF. CDR3 DNA: TGTGCCAGCAGCGGGGCCCGCCTGGGACTAGCGGGGGGGCCTTTCTACAATGAGCAGTTCTTC.

The sample holds many counts of this clonotype. This chain uses TRBV20-1 with TRBJ2-3; 9 nucleotides align to TRBD2. V lost 7 bases to trimming and J lost 1 base; unmatched junction nucleotides: 3. The CDR3 is made up of 13 amino acids. CDR1 DFQATT and CDR2 SNEGSKA come from the germline V gene (reference sequence). In nucleotides, the CDR3 is TGCAGTGGAGCGGGGGGCGGCACAGATACGCAGTATTTT. Translating gives CSGAGGGTDTQYF.

In this sample, this clonotype turned up many times. The chain carries TRBV20-1 and TRBJ1-1; TRBD1 agrees at 10 bases. The CDR3 is 13 amino acids. Germline loops: CDR1 DFQATT, CDR2 SNEGSKA (reference sequence). V dropped 6 bases and J dropped 8; count of bases not matched to a gene: 9. This CDR3 is CSAKYPGQGEAFF. The CDR3 region has the DNA TGCAGTGCAAAATACCCGGGACAGGGGGAAGCTTTCTTT.

This clonotype came up many times. This chain connects TRBV12-3 or TRBV12-4 to TRBJ1-1, with 8 bases that match TRBD1. The CDR3 is 17 residues long. J gave up 3 bases and V 7 bases, and 16 bases lay outside the gene matches. The CDR3 DNA follows: TGTGCCAGCATGGGAAACCCAGGGGGCGTCGTGGACACTGAAGCTTTCTTT. Protein product: CASMGNPGGVVDTEAFF.

This clonotype was recorded many times. The chain employs TRBV20-1 and TRBJ1-2; no definite D call. Germline V gene sequence: CDR1 DFQATT, CDR2 SNEGSKA (reference sequence). The CDR3 loop spans 14 amino acids. Trimming left V 0 bases short and J 8 bases short, with 16 bases between. Here the CDR3 reads CSARDQTLASGYTF. DNA for the CDR3: TGCAGTGCTAGAGACCAGACCCTAGCAAGCGGCTACACCTTC.

The J gene is TRBJ1-6, the V gene TRBV20-1; weak D call: TRBD1 (5 bases). This CDR3 has 15 amino acids. Germline V gene lookup returns CDR1 DFQATT and CDR2 SNEGSKA (reference sequence). V was trimmed by 6 bases and J by 8 bases, leaving 20 bases between them. In DNA, the CDR3 is TGCAGTGCCAAGACCGGGACTTCTGGTCATTCACCCCTCCACTTT. Translation gives CSAKTGTSGHSPLHF.

This clonotype was found many times. The J gene is TRBJ2-3, the V gene TRBV20-1, with D unresolved. The CDR3 loop spans 12 amino acids. Trimming stripped 2 bases from V and 0 bases from J, with 3 bases between. Germline lookup yields CDR1 DFQATT and CDR2 SNEGSKA (reference sequence). CDR3 sequence reads: CSARLSTDTQYF. The CDR3 nucleotides read TGCAGTGCTAGACTCAGCACAGATACGCAGTATTTT.

This clonotype has a count of ten or more. The V and J genes are TRBV5-1 and TRBJ1-2; D call uncertain. The CDR3 contains 14 residues. CDR1 is SGHRS and CDR2 is YFSETQ in the germline V gene. Deletions cut 4 bases from V and 2 bases from J, with 12 bases between. The CDR3 DNA reads as TGCGCCAGCAGCGAACAAGGCGCCAACTATGGCTACACCTTC. Translation gives CASSEQGANYGYTF.

In its sample, this clonotype was seen many times. The chain joins TRBV7-8 to TRBJ2-1; tentative D call: TRBD1 (6 bases). Germline CDR1 is SGHVS and CDR2 is FQNEAQ. V shed 0 bases and J shed 6 bases, with 15 bases lying between them. CDR3 length: 16 amino acids. The CDR3 region is CASSLAPWGHANEQFF. DNA of the CDR3: TGTGCCAGCAGCTTAGCGCCTTGGGGGCACGCCAATGAGCAGTTCTTC.

Many counts were recorded for this clonotype. In nucleotides, the CDR3 is TGCAGTGCTTCACAGGGGGCGCAAAGTAATTCACCCCTCCACTTT. As protein: CSASQGAQSNSPLHF. The rearrangement joins TRBV20-1 to TRBJ1-6; 9 bases are shared with TRBD1. Trimming cost V 5 bases and J 6 bases; bases outside gene matches: 8. The germline V gene encodes CDR1 DFQATT and CDR2 SNEGSKA (reference sequence). The CDR3 length is 15 residues.

This clonotype was seen only a few times. This rearrangement joins TRBV30 to TRBJ1-1; 8 bases are a match to TRBD1. The CDR3 totals 16 residues. Trimming took 3 bases from V and 5 from J; bases not matched to a gene: 14. Per the germline V gene, CDR1 is GTSNPN and CDR2 is SVGIG (reference sequence). This CDR3 reads CAWSRFPYRGNTEAFF. CDR3 nucleotides: TGTGCCTGGAGCCGTTTCCCCTACAGGGGGAATACTGAAGCTTTCTTT.

This clonotype was counted at least ten times. The genes are TRBV20-1 and TRBJ2-1; possible D gene TRBD2, 6 bases. The germline gives CDR1 DFQATT, CDR2 SNEGSKA (reference sequence). The CDR3 runs 14 residues. The V end lost 3 bases, the J end lost 7 bases, and 16 bases lay between the germline ends. CDR3 protein: CSASSGPLVNEQFF. CDR3 nucleotide sequence: TGCAGTGCTAGTAGCGGACCGTTGGTGAATGAGCAGTTCTTC.

This clonotype was recorded many times. The chain has TRBV5-1 and TRBJ2-7, with D possibly TRBD1 on 5 matching bases. Germline V CDR1 and CDR2: SGHRS, YFSETQ. V shed 0 bases and J shed 4 bases, with 20 bases lying between them. This CDR3 is built from 17 residues. CDR3 amino acids: CASSLGHTQGARYEQYF. The CDR3 coding sequence is TGCGCCAGCAGCTTGGGGCACACGCAGGGTGCGCGTTACGAGCAGTACTTC.

As for this clonotype: The germline gene is not matched at one end of the junction; a read error may be the cause. This chain connects TRBV3-1 to TRBJ2-3; tentative D call: TRBD2 (5 bases). The CDR3 sequence is 12 residues long. Germline V gives CDR1 LGHDT, CDR2 YNNKEL (reference sequence). This chain's CDR3 is CAASGSTDTQYF. The CDR3 bases are TGTGCTGCCTCGGGGAGCACAGATACTCAGTATTTT.

J is TRBJ1-5 and V is TRBV4-1; D gene ambiguous. CDR1 is MGHRA, CDR2 YSYEKL, per germline. V was shortened by 1 base and J by 10 bases, with 14 bases between the two germline ends. This CDR3 comprises 14 residues. In DNA form, the CDR3 reads TGCGCCAGCAGCCAAGCGGCCGGATTTCATCCCCAGCATTTT. This sequence encodes CASSQAAGFHPQHF.

This clonotype occurred many times. A much larger clone differs from this one at a single base, so this may be a read error. The CDR3, as DNA: TGTGCCCGGTCGTCGACCAACTATGGCTACACCTTC. Its translation is CARSSTNYGYTF. J is TRBJ1-2 and V is TRBV30, with D unclear. The V and J ends lost 8 bases and 2 bases respectively, with 12 bases between them. Germline-derived CDR1 and CDR2 are GTSNPN and SVGIG (reference sequence). This CDR3 has 12 residues.

The table lists this clonotype with many counts. A junction boundary mismatches the germline segment, possibly from a read error. The chain is built from TRBV3-1 and TRBJ1-2; 8 nucleotides align to TRBD1. The CDR3 extends over 13 amino acids. Germline V CDR1 and CDR2: LGHDT, YNNKEL (reference sequence). The CDR3, as DNA: TGTGCCAGCAACCAAGGACAGGGCGGTGGCTACACCTTC. Its protein is CASNQGQGGGYTF.

This clonotype was counted ten times or more. The chain employs TRBV4-1 and TRBJ2-2; D is unresolved. CDR1 and CDR2 from the germline V gene are MGHRA and YSYEKL. The CDR3 extends over 14 amino acids. V lost 0 bases and J lost 4, with 6 bases in between. Here the CDR3 DNA reads TGCGCCAGCAGCCAAGACACGATCACCGGGGAGCTGTTTTTT. Its translation: CASSQDTITGELFF.

This clonotype was counted at least ten times. V is TRBV20-1 and J is TRBJ2-7, with TRBD2 matching 10 bases. V shed 1 base, J shed 4 bases, and the junction held 4 bases outside the gene matches. This CDR3 has 14 residues. Germline V gene sequence: CDR1 DFQATT, CDR2 SNEGSKA (reference sequence). The chain's CDR3 is CSARGVSGGYEQYF. The CDR3, as DNA: TGCAGTGCTAGAGGGGTTAGCGGGGGGTACGAGCAGTACTTC.

This clonotype was observed at least ten times. The chain recombines TRBV7-2 with TRBJ1-5; D gene ambiguous. Germline CDR1 reads SGHTA; CDR2 reads FQGNSA. Trimming left V 3 bases short and J 4 bases short, with 7 bases between. This CDR3 is 13 amino acids long. The CDR3: CASSFWRNQPQHF. Here the CDR3 DNA reads TGTGCCAGCAGCTTTTGGAGAAATCAGCCCCAGCATTTT.

This clonotype was observed a handful of times. V gene TRBV30 combines with J gene TRBJ1-2; 9 bases fit TRBD1. The CDR3 consists of 14 residues. The trim removed 5 bases at V and 2 bases at J, leaving 6 bases unmatched. Germline assignment: CDR1 GTSNPN and CDR2 SVGIG (reference sequence). The CDR3 reads CAWRGTGSNYGYTF. The CDR3 DNA reads TGTGCCTGGCGTGGGACAGGGAGCAACTATGGCTACACCTTC.